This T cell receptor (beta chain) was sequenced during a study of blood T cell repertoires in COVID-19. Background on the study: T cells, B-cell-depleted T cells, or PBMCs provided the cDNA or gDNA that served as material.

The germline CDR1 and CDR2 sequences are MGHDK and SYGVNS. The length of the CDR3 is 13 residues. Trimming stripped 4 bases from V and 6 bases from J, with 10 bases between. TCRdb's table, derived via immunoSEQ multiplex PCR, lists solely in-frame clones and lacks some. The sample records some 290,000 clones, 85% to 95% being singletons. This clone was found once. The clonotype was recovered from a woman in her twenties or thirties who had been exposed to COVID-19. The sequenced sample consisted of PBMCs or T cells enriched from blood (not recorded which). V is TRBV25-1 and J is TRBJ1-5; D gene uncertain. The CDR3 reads CASSGGVGQPQHF. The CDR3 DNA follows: TGTGCCAGCAGTGGCGGGGTAGGTCAGCCCCAGCATTTT. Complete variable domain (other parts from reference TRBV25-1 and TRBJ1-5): EADIYQTPRYLVIGTGKKITLECSQTMGHDKMYWYQQDPGMELHLIHYSYGVNSTEKGDLSSESTVSRIRTEHFPLTLESARPSHTSQYLCASSGGVGQPQHFGDGTRLSIL.